Following are 17 T cell receptor beta chains from one sample sequenced in a study of CD8+ T cells in alopecia areata. The authors extracted RNA and reverse transcribed it into cDNA as the sequencing template. The repertoire was sequenced with immunoSEQ multiplex PCR; TCRdb's copy has only in-frame clones and lacks some. The repertoire holds a few hundred thousand clones, with approximately 45% as singletons. Treatment described: oral pan-JAK inhibitor, 5-10 mg twice daily. Sample: CD4+ T cells sorted from blood, taken at approximately week 36, from a patient treated with tofacitinib. Every receptor here comes from a human donor with alopecia areata.

This chain links TRBV19 with TRBJ1-2; TRBD1 matches at 10 bases. The CDR3 sequence is 15 residues long. The V gene end was trimmed by 2 bases and the J gene end by 3 bases; junction bases not matched to a gene: 3. The V gene's germline CDR1 is LNHDA and CDR2 SQIVND (reference sequence). CDR3 bases: TGTGCCAGTAGTATATCTGGGACAGGGGACTATGGCTACACCTTC. Amino acid sequence: CASSISGTGDYGYTF.

V gene TRBV5-1 combines with J gene TRBJ1-2; 7 positions agree with TRBD1. Per the germline V gene, CDR1 is SGHRS and CDR2 is YFSETQ. CDR3 length: 15 residues. Trimming at V came to 4 bases and at J to 2 bases, leaving 8 bases not matched to a gene. CDR3 protein: CASSPNPGQNYGYTF. The CDR3 coding sequence is TGCGCCAGCAGCCCTAACCCGGGACAGAACTATGGCTACACCTTC.

The V gene is TRBV6-5, the J gene TRBJ1-5; TRBD1 is a possible D gene (5 bases). The germline gives CDR1 MNHEY, CDR2 SVGAGI. Deletions cut 7 bases from V and 7 bases from J, with 14 bases between. The CDR3 totals 13 residues. CDR3 loop: CASKAGAGQPQHF. The CDR3 DNA reads as TGTGCCAGCAAGGCCGGGGCTGGGCAGCCCCAGCATTTT.

The chain uses TRBV6-1 and TRBJ2-7, with D maybe TRBD2 (5 bases). Germline V gives CDR1 MNHNS, CDR2 SASEGT. The CDR3 is made up of 15 amino acids. The V end was cut by 6 bases, the J end by 7 bases, with 22 bases between. CDR3 in DNA: TGTGCCAGCAGCGCGTCCCCTAGCTCAGCACGGGAGCAGTACTTC. Its translation: CASSASPSSAREQYF.

The gene calls are TRBV6-5 and TRBJ2-2; 10 nucleotides match TRBD2. With V trimmed by 7 bases and J by 4 bases, 6 bases remained unmatched. The CDR3 has 15 amino acids. Germline CDR1 reads MNHEY; CDR2 reads SVGAGI. In DNA form, the CDR3 reads TGTGCCAGCACCCCCCGGACTAGCGGCACCGGGGAGCTGTTTTTT. Translating gives CASTPRTSGTGELFF.

This clone came up a few times. The genes are TRBV6-6 and TRBJ1-4; D is uncertain. Germline values: CDR1 MNHNY, CDR2 SVGAGI (reference sequence). This CDR3 region has 15 residues. The V and J ends lost 6 bases and 4 bases respectively, with 15 bases between them. The CDR3 spells CASSLLKQRNEKLFF. The CDR3 nucleotides are TGTGCCAGCAGCTTACTGAAACAACGTAATGAAAAACTGTTTTTT.

The V and J genes are TRBV7-2 and TRBJ1-4; perhaps TRBD1 as D (5 bases). This CDR3 has 14 amino acids. Germline CDR1 and CDR2: SGHTA and FQGNSA. The V end lost 3 bases, the J end lost 4 bases, and 9 bases lay between the germline ends. In nucleotides, the CDR3 is TGTGCCAGCAGCTTCTCAGGGAATAATGAAAAACTGTTTTTT. It translates to CASSFSGNNEKLFF.

The chain carries TRBV20-1 and TRBJ2-4; no reliable D call. Trimming shortened V by 6 bases and J by 12 bases, and 12 bases separated the two germline ends. The CDR3 loop spans 10 amino acids. In germline, CDR1 is DFQATT, CDR2 SNEGSKA (reference sequence). The CDR3 is CSAPIRYQYF. The CDR3 DNA sequence: TGCAGTGCACCTATACGGTATCAGTACTTC.

This clone was seen many times. The chain is built from TRBV28 and TRBJ2-2, with D possibly being TRBD1 or TRBD2 (6 bases each). The length of the CDR3 is 15 residues. Germline V gives CDR1 MDHEN, CDR2 SYDVKM. V was cut by 7 bases and J by 4 bases, with 16 bases left in between. CDR3 DNA sequence: TGTGCCAGCAACTTAGGGGGGACCACCACCGGGGAGCTGTTTTTT. This sequence encodes CASNLGGTTTGELFF.

This clone was detected only a few times. CDR3 region: CSVGTGTGSEQYF. The CDR3 coding sequence is TGCAGCGTTGGGACCGGGACAGGGAGTGAGCAGTACTTC. The J gene is TRBJ2-7, the V gene TRBV29-1; 9 nucleotides match TRBD1. CDR1 is SQVTM and CDR2 is ANQGSEA in the germline V gene. V was pared by 4 bases and J by 7 bases, with 8 bases of the junction left unmatched. The CDR3 has 13 residues.

V gene TRBV29-1 combines with J gene TRBJ1-1; 8 bases match TRBD1. The CDR3 extends over 13 amino acids. Germline V lookup: CDR1 SQVTM, CDR2 ANQGSEA. Losses at the gene ends were 7 bases for V and 1 base for J; bases not matched to a gene: 5. CDR3 nucleotides: TGCAGCGGTAAGACAGGGGCGAACACTGAAGCTTTCTTT. It codes for CSGKTGANTEAFF.

V is TRBV28 and J is TRBJ2-1; TRBD1 agrees at 12 bases. The J segment lost 7 bases and the V segment lost 2 bases, leaving 3 bases of the junction unmatched. CDR3 length: 15 residues. Per germline, CDR1 MDHEN and CDR2 SYDVKM. CDR3 nucleotides: TGTGCCAGCAGTTTACCGGGACAGGGGGCGAATGAGCAGTTCTTC. Its translation is CASSLPGQGANEQFF.

This chain connects TRBV5-1 to TRBJ2-2; D is perhaps TRBD2 (6 bases). The CDR3 contains 15 residues. Trimming removed 4 bases from V and 4 bases from J, with 14 bases in between. CDR1 and CDR2 (germline): SGHRS, YFSETQ. The CDR3 sequence: CASSQGPGGTGELFF. DNA of the CDR3: TGCGCCAGCAGCCAGGGACCCGGGGGCACCGGGGAGCTGTTTTTT.

The chain has TRBV30 and TRBJ2-5, with D perhaps being TRBD1 or TRBD2 (5 bases each). CDR1 GTSNPN and CDR2 SVGIG come from the germline V gene (reference sequence). The CDR3 has 17 amino acids. Trimming left V 0 bases short and J 0 bases short, with 17 bases between. The CDR3 DNA follows: TGTGCCTGGAGTGTACGGGGCCTGAGACGACACCAAGAGACCCAGTACTTC. Protein: CAWSVRGLRRHQETQYF.

For the CDR3, the DNA is TGTGCCAGCAGGCCGGGAGGCAGGGAGACCCAGTACTTC. Translating it yields CASRPGGRETQYF. The gene calls are TRBV27 and TRBJ2-5; 7 bases line up with TRBD2. The junction had 6 bases not matched to a gene; V was cut back by 6 bases and J by 5 bases. Germline V gene sequence: CDR1 MNHEY, CDR2 SMNVEV (reference sequence). This CDR3 comprises 13 residues.

J is TRBJ2-7 and V is TRBV6-6; D ambiguous. This CDR3 has 11 amino acids. The germline V gene has CDR1 MNHNY and CDR2 SVGAGI (reference sequence). The V end lost 8 bases, the J end lost 2 bases, and 7 bases lay between the germline ends. CDR3 sequence (DNA): TGTGCCAGCTCTCGAGCCTACGAGCAGTACTTC. The encoded protein is CASSRAYEQYF.

In its sample, this clone was seen once. CDR3 in amino acids: CATKGARETQYF. The CDR3, as DNA: TGTGCCACCAAGGGGGCCCGGGAGACCCAGTACTTC. The J gene is TRBJ2-5, the V gene TRBV15, with 7 bases that match TRBD1. V lost 7 bases, J lost 5 bases, and 4 bases stayed unmatched. This CDR3 contains 12 residues. The germline gives CDR1 LNHNV, CDR2 YYDKDF (reference sequence). Complete variable domain (other parts from reference TRBV15 and TRBJ2-5): DAMVIQNPRYQVTQFGKPVTLSCSQTLNHNVMYWYQQKSSQAPKLLFHYYDKDFNNEADTPDNFQSRRPNTSFCFLDIRSPGLGDTAMYLCATKGARETQYFGPGTRLLVL.